These 28 T cell receptor beta chains came from one sample sequenced in a study of cytomegalovirus exposure and HLA in healthy donors. The PCR contained 60 Vbeta and 13 Jbeta primers. Method: immunoSEQ multiplex PCR; TCRdb's copy keeps in-frame clones and lacks some. The sample holds 69,000 or so clones; roughly 74% are singletons and the top ten take 11%. The sequenced material came from PBMCs. Receptors were obtained from a woman aged 60-70 years in good health and CMV-seropositive.

This chain uses TRBV10-2 with TRBJ1-3; perhaps TRBD1 as D (5 bases). The ends were cut back, 0 bases at V and 0 bases at J, with 9 bases in the middle. CDR1 and CDR2 (germline): WSHSY, SAAADI. The CDR3 has 16 residues. For the CDR3, the DNA is TGCGCCAGCAGTGAGTCTGGGGACTACTCTGGAAACACCATATATTTT. Its protein is CASSESGDYSGNTIYF.

This sequence joins TRBV19 and TRBJ2-5, with unresolved D. In germline, CDR1 is LNHDA, CDR2 SQIVND (reference sequence). Trimming removed 4 bases at V and 7 bases at J, with 10 bases between. This CDR3 region has 12 residues. The CDR3 here is CASSSDSWTQYF. Here the CDR3 DNA reads TGTGCCAGTAGTAGCGATTCTTGGACCCAGTACTTC. Drawing the rest from reference TRBV19 and TRBJ2-5, the complete variable domain is DGGITQSPKYLFRKEGQNVTLSCEQNLNHDAMYWYRQDPGQGLRLIYYSQIVNDFQKGDIAEGYSVSREKKESFPLTVTSAQKNPTAFYLCASSSDSWTQYFGPGTRLLVL.

This chain's CDR3 is CASTLDGPAEKLFF. The CDR3 nucleotides are TGTGCCAGCACCCTTGACGGTCCAGCGGAAAAACTGTTTTTT. The chain joins TRBV2 to TRBJ1-4; no firm D call. This CDR3 is built from 14 residues. Between the trimmed V and J ends, which lost 7 bases and 8 bases, there was a span of 17 bases. Germline V gives CDR1 SNHLY, CDR2 FYNNEI. The whole variable domain, filled in from reference TRBV2 and TRBJ1-4, reads EPEVTQTPSHQVTQMGQEVILRCVPISNHLYFYWYRQILGQKVEFLVSFYNNEISEKSEIFDDQFSVERPDGSNFTLKIRSTKLEDSAMYFCASTLDGPAEKLFFGSGTQLSVL.

This clone was seen a few times. The chain has TRBV5-5 and TRBJ2-7; 8 positions agree with TRBD1. CDR3 length: 15 residues. Germline V gene sequence: CDR1 SGHKS, CDR2 YYEKEE (reference sequence). Unmatched junction bases numbered 7, after V lost 2 bases and J lost 3 bases. In nucleotides, the CDR3 is TGTGCCAGCAGCTTAGAGAACAGGGGGATCTACGAGCAGTACTTC. Its protein is CASSLENRGIYEQYF. The whole variable domain, filled in from reference TRBV5-5 and TRBJ2-7, reads DAGVTQSPTHLIKTRGQQVTLRCSPISGHKSVSWYQQVLGQGPQFIFQYYEKEERGRGNFPDRFSARQFPNYSSELNVNALLLGDSALYLCASSLENRGIYEQYFGPGTRLTVT.

The rearrangement links TRBV13 to TRBJ1-2; tentative D call: TRBD1 (6 bases). Trimming took 1 base from V and 7 from J, leaving 13 bases between them. CDR1 PRHDT and CDR2 FYEKMQ come from the germline V gene (reference sequence). CDR3 size: 14 residues. CDR3 sequence reads: CASSLEQGDSGYTF. The CDR3 bases are TGTGCCAGCAGCTTAGAACAGGGAGATAGTGGCTACACCTTC.

The chain combines TRBV11-3 with TRBJ2-7, with unresolved D. V gave up 2 bases and J gave up 3 bases, with 2 bases separating them. The CDR3 spans 11 residues. CDR1 and CDR2 (germline): SGHNT, YENEEA. The CDR3 DNA follows: TGTGCCAGCAGCTTATACTACGAGCAGTACTTC. This sequence encodes CASSLYYEQYF.

This chain joins TRBV6-5 and TRBJ1-2; D possibly corresponds to TRBD1 (6 bases). Per germline, CDR1 MNHEY and CDR2 SVGAGI. The V gene lost 4 bases and the J gene lost 4 bases, with 19 bases spanning the gap. This CDR3 region has 16 residues. The CDR3 protein is CASSSPSRGGGYGYTF. In DNA, the CDR3 is TGTGCCAGCAGTTCACCATCCAGAGGGGGGGGCTATGGCTACACCTTC.

The chain uses TRBV21-1 and TRBJ1-5; the D call TRBD1 from the table was never checked on the DNA. TRBV21-1 is flagged as a pseudogene. The CDR3 has 14 residues. CDR3 region: CASSKGGGSQPQHF. The CDR3 DNA reads as TGTGCCAGCAGCAAAGGGGGCGGATCTCAGCCCCAGCATTTT.

The chain combines TRBV30 with TRBJ2-1, with 10 nucleotides matching TRBD1. V gave up 5 bases and J gave up 6 bases; unmatched junction bases: 4. Germline lookup yields CDR1 GTSNPN and CDR2 SVGIG (reference sequence). The CDR3 has 13 amino acids. The chain's CDR3 is CAWGQGVSNEQFF. The CDR3 DNA is TGTGCCTGGGGACAGGGGGTAAGCAATGAGCAGTTCTTC. Looking up the rest from reference TRBV30 and TRBJ2-1 gives the full variable domain: SQTIHQWPATLVQPVGSPLSLECTVEGTSNPNLYWYRQAAGRGLQLLFYSVGIGQISSEVPQNLSASRPQDRQFILSSKKLLLSDSGFYLCAWGQGVSNEQFFGPGTRLTVL.

The V call is TRBV2, the J call TRBJ2-5; 7 nucleotides line up with TRBD1. The CDR3 is 14 amino acids. CDR1 is SNHLY and CDR2 is FYNNEI in the germline V gene. Unmatched junction bases numbered 6, after V lost 5 bases and J lost 3 bases. CDR3 amino acids: CASSPGQAKETQYF. DNA of the CDR3: TGTGCCAGCAGTCCCGGACAGGCCAAAGAGACCCAGTACTTC. Combining the CDR3 with reference TRBV2 and TRBJ2-5 gives the whole variable domain EPEVTQTPSHQVTQMGQEVILRCVPISNHLYFYWYRQILGQKVEFLVSFYNNEISEKSEIFDDQFSVERPDGSNFTLKIRSTKLEDSAMYFCASSPGQAKETQYFGPGTRLLVL.

In DNA, the CDR3 is TGTGCCAGCAGCCCTACGACAGGCTATGGCTACACCTTC. Protein: CASSPTTGYGYTF. The chain has TRBV4-2 and TRBJ1-2; perhaps TRBD1 as D (6 bases). CDR3 size: 13 residues. The V end was cut by 4 bases, the J end by 4 bases, with 10 bases between. The germline V gene encodes CDR1 LGHNA and CDR2 YNFKEQ.

This clone was found a few times. The chain employs TRBV2 and TRBJ1-1; D is perhaps TRBD1 (5 bases). Germline CDR1 reads SNHLY; CDR2 reads FYNNEI. The CDR3 is 14 amino acids. V lost 7 bases to trimming and J lost 2 bases, with 14 bases between them. The CDR3 bases are TGTGCCAGCATACCGGATCAGGGCAACACTGAAGCTTTCTTT. Translating gives CASIPDQGNTEAFF.

This sequence joins TRBV18 and TRBJ2-1; 8 bases fit TRBD1. Germline values: CDR1 KGHSH, CDR2 LQKENI. V shed 4 bases and J 8 bases; nucleotides not matched to a gene: 7. The CDR3 has 14 amino acids. CDR3 protein: CASSLGAGGDEQFF. The CDR3 nucleotides are TGTGCCAGCTCACTTGGGGCAGGGGGCGATGAGCAGTTCTTC.

The chain recombines TRBV30 with TRBJ1-4; 10 bases align to TRBD1. This CDR3 is built from 14 residues. Germline CDR1 reads GTSNPN; CDR2 reads SVGIG (reference sequence). The trim removed 4 bases at V and 4 bases at J, leaving 3 bases unmatched. The CDR3 coding sequence is TGTGCCTGGAATGGACAGGGGGTTAATGAAAAACTGTTTTTT. Protein sequence: CAWNGQGVNEKLFF.

The CDR3 DNA reads as TGTGCCAGCAGCGACACCCCCGGACTCTATGGCTACACCTTC. Translation: CASSDTPGLYGYTF. V and J are TRBV7-2 and TRBJ1-2; D gene ambiguous. The CDR3 runs to 14 residues. Germline values: CDR1 SGHTA, CDR2 FQGNSA. V gave up 5 bases and J gave up 4 bases, with 14 bases separating them.

The CDR3 is CASSQGPAGGPQETQYF. In DNA form, the CDR3 reads TGCGCCAGCAGCCAAGGACCGGCGGGGGGCCCCCAAGAGACCCAGTACTTC. The rearrangement joins TRBV4-1 to TRBJ2-5; 8 bases are shared with TRBD2. With 1 base clipped from V and 1 base from J, the junction kept 8 bases outside the gene matches. The CDR3 is 17 amino acids. Germline V gene data show CDR1 as MGHRA and CDR2 as YSYEKL.

The sample holds one count of this clone. The chain is built from TRBV5-1 and TRBJ2-5; TRBD1 is a possible D gene (6 bases). Germline V CDR1 and CDR2: SGHRS, YFSETQ. The V end lost 2 bases, the J end lost 2 bases, and 7 bases lay between the germline ends. CDR3 size: 13 residues. The CDR3 DNA follows: TGCGCCAGCAGCTTCCAGGGGCAAGAGACCCAGTACTTC. This sequence encodes CASSFQGQETQYF.

This chain joins TRBV5-8 and TRBJ1-2, with a possible D match to TRBD1 (5 bases). The CDR3 extends over 14 amino acids. The V gene lost 2 bases and the J gene lost 3 bases, with 11 bases spanning the gap. In germline, CDR1 is SGHTS, CDR2 YDEGEE. CDR3 loop: CASSFRGGDYGYTF. The CDR3 DNA is TGTGCCAGCAGCTTTCGGGGAGGGGACTATGGCTACACCTTC. The variable domain in full, completed from reference TRBV5-8 and TRBJ1-2, reads EAGVTQSPTHLIKTRGQQATLRCSPISGHTSVYWYQQALGLGLQFLLWYDEGEERNRGNFPPRFSGRQFPNYSSELNVNALELEDSALYLCASSFRGGDYGYTFGSGTRLTVV.

CDR3 residues: CASSTSGRADTQYF. Written as DNA, the CDR3 is TGTGCCAGTAGTACTAGCGGGAGAGCAGATACGCAGTATTTT. J is TRBJ2-3 and V is TRBV19; 10 positions match TRBD2. CDR1 is LNHDA, CDR2 SQIVND, per germline (reference sequence). V was pared by 4 bases and J by 4 bases, with 2 bases of the junction left unmatched. The CDR3 sequence is 14 residues long.

The rearrangement joins TRBV5-1 to TRBJ2-5; D is perhaps TRBD2 (6 bases). Trimming took off 4 bases at V and 5 bases at J, with 15 bases between the two ends. The CDR3 runs to 14 residues. Germline V CDR1 and CDR2: SGHRS, YFSETQ. The CDR3 is CASSPWRGGETQYF. For the CDR3, the DNA is TGCGCCAGCAGCCCCTGGAGGGGAGGCGAGACCCAGTACTTC.

The chain carries TRBV7-8 and TRBJ2-5, with 10 bases lining up with TRBD1. CDR1 and CDR2 (germline): SGHVS, FQNEAQ. The J segment lost 9 bases and the V segment lost 7 bases, leaving 11 bases of the junction unmatched. The CDR3 consists of 14 residues. CDR3 in amino acids: CASKGGQGPGAQYF. The CDR3 coding sequence is TGTGCCAGCAAGGGGGGACAGGGGCCAGGGGCCCAGTACTTC.

The V and J genes are TRBV2 and TRBJ2-3, with D hard to call. CDR3 length equals 12 residues. Germline values: CDR1 SNHLY, CDR2 FYNNEI. V dropped 5 bases and J dropped 6 bases, with 9 bases sitting between them. The DNA of the CDR3 is TGTGCCAGCAGTCAAGGGCAGGATACGCAGTATTTT. It specifies CASSQGQDTQYF. Supplemented by reference TRBV2 and TRBJ2-3, the full variable domain reads EPEVTQTPSHQVTQMGQEVILRCVPISNHLYFYWYRQILGQKVEFLVSFYNNEISEKSEIFDDQFSVERPDGSNFTLKIRSTKLEDSAMYFCASSQGQDTQYFGPGTRLTVL.

CDR3 protein: CASSRSGTGARTDTQYF. For the CDR3, the DNA is TGCGCCAGCAGCCGATCCGGGACAGGGGCTCGCACAGATACGCAGTATTTT. This chain uses TRBV4-1 with TRBJ2-3; TRBD1 matches 10 bases. Germline CDR1 MGHRA, CDR2 YSYEKL. The CDR3 has 17 residues. J lost 1 base, V lost 4 bases, and 8 bases had no gene match.

Concerning this clone itself: This clone may be a read error of a much larger clone one base away. This sample also contains other DNA sequences that code for the same CDR3. The chain uses TRBV5-5 and TRBJ2-7, with TRBD1 as a possible D gene (7 bases). V was trimmed by 3 bases and J by 4 bases, leaving 17 bases between them. This CDR3 is 15 amino acids long. CDR1 and CDR2 from the germline V gene are SGHKS and YYEKEE (reference sequence). DNA of the CDR3: TGTGCCAGCAGCTCACCGACAGGGAGCGGGTACGAGCAGTACTTC. Its translation is CASSSPTGSGYEQYF.

V is TRBV18 and J is TRBJ1-3, with D perhaps matching TRBD1 (5 bases). This CDR3 is 15 amino acids long. Germline values: CDR1 KGHSH, CDR2 LQKENI. The germline V and J ends were trimmed by 0 bases and 3 bases, with 9 bases remaining between them. DNA for the CDR3: TGTGCCAGCTCACCACCGGGGGGGATTGGAAACACCATATATTTT. Its protein is CASSPPGGIGNTIYF.

A few counts support this clone. CDR3 loop: CASSVQGASGNTIYF. Here the CDR3 DNA reads TGTGCCAGCAGCGTACAGGGGGCAAGTGGAAACACCATATATTTT. This chain connects TRBV27 to TRBJ1-3; TRBD1 matches 9 bases. Trimming at V came to 6 bases and at J to 3 bases, leaving 6 bases not matched to a gene. The germline CDR1 and CDR2 sequences are MNHEY and SMNVEV (reference sequence). The CDR3 length is 15 residues.

A note on this clone: This may be a read error: a much more frequent sequence differs by one nucleotide. The conserved closing phenylalanine or tryptophan is absent in this CDR3, likely reflecting a read error. The J gene is TRBJ2-3, the V gene TRBV9, with a possible D match to TRBD1 (6 bases). CDR1 and CDR2 from the germline V gene are SGDLS and YYNGEE. The CDR3 length is 15 residues. V lost 4 bases and J 0 bases, leaving 12 bases between the germline ends. CDR3 bases: TGTGCCAGCAGCTCTTGGACAGCTAGCACAGATACGCAGTATGTT. Protein sequence: CASSSWTASTDTQYV.

The V gene is TRBV7-8, the J gene TRBJ2-7, with D tentatively TRBD2 (5 bases). This CDR3 region has 12 residues. Germline CDR1 reads SGHVS; CDR2 reads FQNEAQ. V lost 3 bases to trimming and J lost 3 bases, with 6 bases between them. As DNA, the CDR3 is TGTGCCAGCAGCTTCGCGGGCTACGAGCAGTACTTC. Translation gives CASSFAGYEQYF.